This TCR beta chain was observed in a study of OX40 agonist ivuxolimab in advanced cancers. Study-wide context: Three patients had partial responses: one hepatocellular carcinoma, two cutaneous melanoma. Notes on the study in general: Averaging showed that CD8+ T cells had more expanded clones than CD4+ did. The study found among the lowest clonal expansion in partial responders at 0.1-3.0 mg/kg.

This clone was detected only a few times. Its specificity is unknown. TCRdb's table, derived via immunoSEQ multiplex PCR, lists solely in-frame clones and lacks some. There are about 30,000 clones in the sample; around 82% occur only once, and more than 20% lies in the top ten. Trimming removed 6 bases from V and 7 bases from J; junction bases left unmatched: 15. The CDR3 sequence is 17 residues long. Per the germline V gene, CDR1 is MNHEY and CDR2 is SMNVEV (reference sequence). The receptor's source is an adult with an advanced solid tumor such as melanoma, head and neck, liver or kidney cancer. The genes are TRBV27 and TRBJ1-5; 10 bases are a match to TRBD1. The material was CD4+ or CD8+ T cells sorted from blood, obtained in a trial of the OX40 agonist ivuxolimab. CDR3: CASSLRGGQGTIQPQHF. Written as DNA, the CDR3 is TGTGCCAGCAGCCTTCGGGGGGGACAGGGGACCATCCAGCCCCAGCATTTT.